The 15 T cell receptor beta chains reported below all come from one sample, sequenced in a study of blood T cell repertoires in COVID-19. Here immunoSEQ multiplex PCR was the method, and the copy in TCRdb shows in-frame clones only, minus some. The sample records approximately 140,000 clones, roughly 87% being singletons. The sequencing input was peripheral blood. These receptors originate from a woman aged 60-70 years with active or convalescent COVID-19.

The gene calls are TRBV30 and TRBJ2-3; TRBD2 aligns across 9 bases. Losses at the gene ends were 3 bases for V and 6 bases for J; bases not matched to a gene: 13. This CDR3 contains 16 residues. Looked up from germline, CDR1 is GTSNPN and CDR2 is SVGIG (reference sequence). CDR3 amino acids: CAWSHFSGGLTDTQYF. The CDR3 nucleotides are TGTGCCTGGAGCCACTTCAGCGGGGGGCTCACTGATACGCAGTATTTT.

This clone came up a few times. The rearrangement uses TRBV21-1 and TRBJ1-6; TRBD1 was called by the table and not checked on the DNA. TRBV21-1 is labeled a pseudogene. The CDR3 consists of 19 residues. The CDR3 DNA reads as TGTGCCAGCAGCAAAGACGGACTTTTGGGGACAGGGGATGATTCACCCCTCCACTTT. This codes for CASSKDGLLGTGDDSPLHF.

J is TRBJ2-5 and V is TRBV5-1; D remains ambiguous. Trimming left V 4 bases short and J 5 bases short, with 12 bases between. Germline-derived CDR1 and CDR2 are SGHRS and YFSETQ. The CDR3 has 13 amino acids. CDR3 DNA sequence: TGCGCCAGCAGCCCCCGACCCGGGGAGACCCAGTACTTC. The encoded protein is CASSPRPGETQYF.

The chain couples TRBV2 to TRBJ1-2, with D unclear. Germline V lookup: CDR1 SNHLY, CDR2 FYNNEI. CDR3 length equals 13 residues. Trimming stripped 7 bases from V and 2 bases from J, with 11 bases between. This CDR3 is CASIGNSNYGYTF. The CDR3 DNA reads TGTGCCAGCATCGGTAACTCCAACTATGGCTACACCTTC.

This sequence joins TRBV5-1 and TRBJ2-1; 7 bases align to TRBD1. V shed 4 bases, J shed 3 bases, and the junction held 7 bases outside the gene matches. The CDR3 spans 15 residues. The germline CDR1 and CDR2 sequences are SGHRS and YFSETQ. CDR3 in DNA: TGCGCCAGCAGCACAGTACAGGGGAACTACAATGAGCAGTTCTTC. The encoded protein is CASSTVQGNYNEQFF.

The chain recombines TRBV3-1 (or the pseudogene TRBV3-2) with TRBJ1-2; D might be TRBD1 (5 bases). The V and J ends lost 7 bases and 2 bases respectively, with 14 bases between them. The CDR3 is 14 residues long. Germline V lookup: CDR1 LGHDT, CDR2 YNNKEL (reference sequence). The chain's CDR3 is CASNSNGGNYGYTF. CDR3 coding DNA: TGTGCCAGCAACTCAAACGGGGGAAACTATGGCTACACCTTC.

V usage is TRBV2 and J usage is TRBJ1-1; 11 bases match TRBD1. The J segment lost 0 bases and the V segment lost 5 bases, leaving 5 bases of the junction unmatched. The CDR3 contains 16 residues. Per germline, CDR1 SNHLY and CDR2 FYNNEI. The CDR3: CASSPGQGALNTEAFF. CDR3 bases: TGTGCCAGCAGTCCCGGACAGGGGGCTTTGAACACTGAAGCTTTCTTT.

The rearrangement uses TRBV5-1 and TRBJ2-1, with 12 bases lining up with TRBD2. The germline CDR1 and CDR2 sequences are SGHRS and YFSETQ. With V trimmed by 4 bases and J by 8 bases, 13 bases remained unmatched. The CDR3 covers 17 residues. CDR3 DNA: TGCGCCAGCAGCCTCAGGACTAGCGGGGTGGGGCGCGATGAGCAGTTCTTC. Its translation is CASSLRTSGVGRDEQFF.

This rearrangement joins TRBV5-4 to TRBJ1-1; tentative D call: TRBD1 (6 bases). Deletions cut 1 base from V and 4 bases from J, with 11 bases between. CDR1 and CDR2 from the germline V gene are SGHNT and YYREEE (reference sequence). The CDR3 extends over 14 amino acids. CDR3 sequence reads: CASSLYGQSTEAFF. For the CDR3, the DNA is TGTGCCAGCAGCTTGTATGGACAGTCCACTGAAGCTTTCTTT.

J is TRBJ1-2 and V is TRBV6-4; 10 bases line up with TRBD1. Germline CDR1 reads MRHNA; CDR2 reads SNTAGT. Losses at the gene ends were 4 bases for V and 6 bases for J; bases not matched to a gene: 14. The CDR3 contains 17 residues. CDR3 bases: TGTGCCAGCAGTGTCCAACTCCGGACAGGGGGTAAGAATGGCTACACCTTC. It codes for CASSVQLRTGGKNGYTF.

The V and J genes are TRBV4-1 and TRBJ2-2; D not certain. The V gene's germline CDR1 is MGHRA and CDR2 YSYEKL. The V end lost 1 base, the J end lost 3 bases, and 12 bases lay between the germline ends. The CDR3 is 16 amino acids. The CDR3 nucleotides are TGCGCCAGCAGCCAAGGGGCTTCGTTTGACACCGGGGAGCTGTTTTTT. It is translated as CASSQGASFDTGELFF.

The chain's CDR3 is CASSSPPSGVGGYEQYF. The CDR3 nucleotides read TGTGCCAGCAGCTCGCCCCCAAGCGGGGTGGGGGGCTACGAGCAGTACTTC. V gene TRBV5-4 combines with J gene TRBJ2-7, with 7 bases that match TRBD2. The germline gives CDR1 SGHNT, CDR2 YYREEE (reference sequence). The CDR3 length is 17 residues. The J segment lost 3 bases and the V segment lost 3 bases, leaving 15 bases of the junction unmatched. Together with reference TRBV5-4 and TRBJ2-7, the CDR3 gives the full variable domain: ETGVTQSPTHLIKTRGQQVTLRCSSQSGHNTVSWYQQALGQGPQFIFQYYREEENGRGNFPPRFSGLQFPNYSSELNVNALELDDSALYLCASSSPPSGVGGYEQYFGPGTRLTVT.

The rearrangement uses TRBV11-2 and TRBJ2-7; D gene ambiguous. V was trimmed by 2 bases and J by 3 bases, leaving 11 bases between them. Germline CDR1 reads SGHAT; CDR2 reads FQNNGV. The CDR3 length is 14 residues. The CDR3 DNA reads as TGTGCCAGCAGCTTAAGCCAGGCCAACTACGAGCAGTACTTC. Its protein product is CASSLSQANYEQYF.

This rearrangement joins TRBV19 to TRBJ1-5; 7 nucleotides match TRBD1. Germline assignment: CDR1 LNHDA and CDR2 SQIVND (reference sequence). CDR3 length equals 16 residues. J lost 2 bases, V lost 7 bases, and 11 bases had no gene match. CDR3 sequence reads: CASTKDQGQGNQPQHF. The CDR3 DNA is TGTGCCAGTACCAAAGACCAAGGACAGGGCAATCAGCCCCAGCATTTT. Supplemented by reference TRBV19 and TRBJ1-5, the full variable domain reads DGGITQSPKYLFRKEGQNVTLSCEQNLNHDAMYWYRQDPGQGLRLIYYSQIVNDFQKGDIAEGYSVSREKKESFPLTVTSAQKNPTAFYLCASTKDQGQGNQPQHFGDGTRLSIL.

This clone was found a few times. This sequence joins TRBV2 and TRBJ2-1, with TRBD1 matching over 7 bases. This CDR3 comprises 12 residues. CDR1 and CDR2 from the germline V gene are SNHLY and FYNNEI. With V trimmed by 6 bases and J by 7 bases, 3 bases remained unmatched. CDR3 sequence: CASRETGNEQFF. The CDR3 DNA reads as TGTGCCAGCAGGGAGACAGGGAATGAGCAGTTCTTC.